This entry lists 26 T cell receptor beta chains sequenced from one sample in a study of T-cell memory formation after mild COVID-19. TCRdb re-analysed the 5' RACE reads in MiXCR, keeping a single row per CDR3 protein. The sample yields roughly 190,000 distinct CDR3 sequences, more than 25% seen once. The sequencing input was PBMCs or a T cell subset sorted from them (not recorded which). All receptors come from an adult woman who had mild COVID-19 (a few samples of this study predate the infection). Cell type and time point are not known.

The gene calls are TRBV24-1 and TRBJ2-7; D is possibly TRBD2 (6 bases). The V gene's germline CDR1 is KGHDR and CDR2 SFDVKD. Trimming cost V 4 bases and J 7 bases, with 22 bases left between them. The CDR3 consists of 16 residues. The CDR3 DNA reads TGTGCCACCAGTGACAAGCTAGCGCCGGTATCGGGTGAGCAGTACTTC. It translates to CATSDKLAPVSGEQYF.

This clonotype has just a few counts. The CDR3 region is CASSVGWGIQETQYF. Here the CDR3 DNA reads TGTGCCAGCAGCGTAGGGTGGGGAATCCAAGAGACCCAGTACTTC. The genes are TRBV9 and TRBJ2-5; D gene unclear. The CDR3 loop spans 15 amino acids. The ends were cut back, 0 bases at V and 1 base at J, with 10 bases in the middle. Germline loops: CDR1 SGDLS, CDR2 YYNGEE.

This clonotype was recorded many times. V usage is TRBV5-1 and J usage is TRBJ2-1; 9 nucleotides agree with TRBD2. Germline values: CDR1 SGHRS, CDR2 YFSETQ. The junction had 5 bases not matched to a gene; V was cut back by 6 bases and J by 4 bases. CDR3 length equals 14 residues. CDR3 nucleotides: TGCGCCAGCAATGTGGCGGGGGGGTACAATGAGCAGTTCTTC. Protein: CASNVAGGYNEQFF.

The genes are TRBV7-9 and TRBJ1-2; TRBD1 agrees at 7 bases. Germline lookup yields CDR1 SEHNR and CDR2 FQNEAQ (reference sequence). The junction had 9 bases not matched to a gene; V was cut back by 5 bases and J by 6 bases. CDR3 length: 14 residues. The CDR3 loop is CASSRSKGADGYTF. The CDR3 DNA follows: TGTGCCAGCAGCCGTTCTAAGGGGGCTGATGGCTACACCTTC. Variable domain in full (rest from reference TRBV7-9 and TRBJ1-2): DTGVSQNPRHKITKRGQNVTFRCDPISEHNRLYWYRQTLGQGPEFLTYFQNEAQLEKSRLLSDRFSAERPKGSFSTLEIQRTEQGDSAMYLCASSRSKGADGYTFGSGTRLTVV.

This chain joins TRBV6-2 or TRBV6-3 and TRBJ2-1; D might be TRBD1 or TRBD2, each matching 6 bases. CDR3 size: 17 residues. Deletions cut 4 bases from V and 7 bases from J, with 23 bases between. CDR1 and CDR2 (germline): MNHEY, SVGEGT. The CDR3 is CASSSPGTPRGVNEQFF. DNA for the CDR3: TGTGCCAGCAGTTCGCCCGGGACTCCCAGGGGTGTTAATGAGCAGTTCTTC.

The J gene is TRBJ2-7, the V gene TRBV20-1, with TRBD1 identical over 7 bases. CDR3 length equals 16 residues. Germline assignment: CDR1 DFQATT and CDR2 SNEGSKA (reference sequence). V trimming: 6 bases; J trimming: 0 bases; junction bases outside the gene matches: 14. The CDR3 region is CSAESWAGGLSYEQYF. The CDR3 DNA follows: TGCAGTGCCGAAAGTTGGGCAGGGGGTCTCTCCTACGAGCAGTACTTC.

The rearrangement links TRBV6-2 or TRBV6-3 to TRBJ2-1; D possibly corresponds to TRBD2 (6 bases). V dropped 6 bases and J dropped 5 bases, with 17 bases sitting between them. The V gene's germline CDR1 is MNHEY and CDR2 SVGEGT. This CDR3 comprises 15 residues. CDR3 DNA sequence: TGTGCCAGCAGCGAAGCCGGGACTTCTCACAATGAGCAGTTCTTC. Translation gives CASSEAGTSHNEQFF.

The V and J genes are TRBV28 and TRBJ2-5; 8 bases match TRBD1. The CDR3 loop spans 14 amino acids. CDR1 MDHEN and CDR2 SYDVKM come from the germline V gene. With V trimmed by 6 bases and J by 3 bases, 6 bases remained unmatched. The CDR3, as DNA: TGTGCCAGCAGGCCAGACAGGGGTGAAGAGACCCAGTACTTC. Protein: CASRPDRGEETQYF.

This clonotype was seen more than once but under ten times. The chain carries TRBV5-1 and TRBJ2-7, with D maybe TRBD2 (5 bases). V lost 4 bases and J lost 0, with 11 bases in between. This CDR3 is built from 14 residues. Germline CDR1 is SGHRS and CDR2 is YFSETQ. DNA for the CDR3: TGCGCCAGCAGCCCGCTCGGGGACTCCTACGAGCAGTACTTC. It is translated as CASSPLGDSYEQYF.

The chain uses TRBV24-1 and TRBJ2-1, with TRBD2 matching 9 bases. Germline values: CDR1 KGHDR, CDR2 SFDVKD. The length of the CDR3 is 16 residues. Trimming cost V 0 bases and J 4 bases; bases outside gene matches: 3. The CDR3 reads CATSDLGGRAYNEQFF. The CDR3 DNA is TGTGCCACCAGTGATTTGGGCGGGAGGGCTTACAATGAGCAGTTCTTC.

The V and J genes are TRBV27 and TRBJ1-1; a possible D gene is TRBD1 (6 bases). The length of the CDR3 is 15 residues. V gave up 5 bases and J gave up 0 bases, with 13 bases separating them. Germline values: CDR1 MNHEY, CDR2 SMNVEV (reference sequence). The chain's CDR3 is CASSPFDRLNTEAFF. DNA for the CDR3: TGTGCCAGCAGTCCCTTTGACAGGTTGAACACTGAAGCTTTCTTT.

This clonotype was recorded many times. The DNA of the CDR3 is TGCAGTGCTAGAGGACACCGCACGAACACTGAAGCTTTCTTT. Its protein is CSARGHRTNTEAFF. This chain uses TRBV20-1 with TRBJ1-1, with no clear D. Germline V lookup: CDR1 DFQATT, CDR2 SNEGSKA (reference sequence). Between the trimmed V and J ends, which lost 1 base and 1 base, there was a span of 10 bases. The CDR3 has 14 residues.

This clonotype was observed a handful of times. The chain links TRBV7-2 to TRBJ2-7, with 13 bases identical to TRBD2. This CDR3 is 15 amino acids long. CDR1 and CDR2 (germline): SGHTA, FQGNSA. The trim removed 4 bases at V and 4 bases at J, leaving 4 bases unmatched. The CDR3: CASSWGTSGTYEQYF. CDR3 nucleotides: TGTGCCAGCAGCTGGGGGACTAGCGGGACATACGAGCAGTACTTC.

Concerning this clonotype itself: A junction boundary mismatches the germline segment, possibly from a read error. This chain connects TRBV29-1 to TRBJ1-1, with D uncertain. The CDR3 length is 14 residues. Germline CDR1 reads SQVTM; CDR2 reads ANQGSEA. CDR3: CSVGARMQNPEAFF. The DNA for the CDR3 is TGCAGCGTTGGTGCAAGGATGCAGAACCCTGAAGCTTTCTTT. Filled out from reference TRBV29-1 and TRBJ1-1, the complete variable domain reads SAVISQKPSRDICQRGTSLTIQCQVDSQVTMMFWYRQQPGQSLTLIATANQGSEATYESGFVIDKFPISRPNLTFSTLTVSNMSPEDSSIYLCSVGARMQNPEAFFGQGTRLTVV.

This clonotype has only a few counts. V is TRBV6-5 and J is TRBJ2-3, with 14 bases lining up with TRBD2. J lost 4 bases, V lost 4 bases, and 7 bases had no gene match. This CDR3 comprises 17 residues. Germline CDR1 is MNHEY and CDR2 is SVGAGI. CDR3 residues: CASSSGLAGGRADTQYF. CDR3 DNA sequence: TGTGCCAGCAGTTCCGGACTAGCGGGGGGAAGGGCAGATACGCAGTATTTT.

This clonotype was picked up a small number of times. The chain joins TRBV7-3 to TRBJ2-1; possible D gene TRBD2, 6 bases. Germline V CDR1 and CDR2: SGHTA, FQGTGA. Trimming removed 2 bases from V and 8 bases from J, with 13 bases in between. The CDR3 length is 14 residues. CDR3 nucleotides: TGTGCCAGCAGCTTAGAATGGAGGGCCGATGAGCAGTTCTTC. Encoded protein: CASSLEWRADEQFF.

This chain links TRBV10-3 with TRBJ2-5; 9 positions agree with TRBD1. With 5 bases clipped from V and 3 bases from J, the junction kept 7 bases outside the gene matches. The CDR3 runs to 15 residues. Per the germline V gene, CDR1 is ENHRY and CDR2 is SYGVKD. For the CDR3, the DNA is TGTGCCATCAGTAGCATTGGGACAGGGAAAGAGACCCAGTACTTC. Residues: CAISSIGTGKETQYF.

Written as DNA, the CDR3 is TGTGCCAGCAGGTTGGAGGGGGCAACCGCGGAAGCTTTCTTT. Protein product: CASRLEGATAEAFF. The chain has TRBV6-1 and TRBJ1-1; 7 bases map to TRBD1. V was pared by 6 bases and J by 8 bases, with 12 bases of the junction left unmatched. Germline CDR1 reads MNHNS; CDR2 reads SASEGT. This CDR3 spans 14 amino acids.

This sequence joins TRBV7-9 and TRBJ2-7; TRBD1 or TRBD2 may be the D gene (7 bases each). Trimming shortened V by 5 bases and J by 2 bases, and 19 bases separated the two germline ends. Germline V lookup: CDR1 SEHNR, CDR2 FQNEAQ (reference sequence). CDR3 length: 16 amino acids. This CDR3 is CASSPARGRAPYEQYF. The CDR3 DNA follows: TGTGCCAGCAGCCCAGCCAGGGGGAGGGCCCCCTACGAGCAGTACTTC.

The genes are TRBV27 and TRBJ1-1; 9 bases fit TRBD1. Germline loops: CDR1 MNHEY, CDR2 SMNVEV (reference sequence). J was trimmed by 5 bases and V by 5 bases; bases with no gene match: 6. The CDR3 extends over 14 amino acids. In DNA, the CDR3 is TGTGCCAGCAGTCCATGGACAGGGGAGACTGAAGCTTTCTTT. Protein sequence: CASSPWTGETEAFF.

This clonotype was counted only a few times. This chain uses TRBV7-8 with TRBJ1-4; D remains unclear. This CDR3 is 15 amino acids long. The V and J ends lost 0 bases and 7 bases respectively, with 12 bases between them. The germline CDR1 and CDR2 sequences are SGHVS and FQNEAQ. For the CDR3, the DNA is TGTGCCAGCAGCTTAGCGGGAGGGTGGGGTGAAAAACTGTTTTTT. Protein: CASSLAGGWGEKLFF.

This clonotype came up a few times. J is TRBJ2-3 and V is TRBV3-1; tentatively, D is TRBD2 (7 bases). V was clipped by 4 bases and J by 2 bases, with 16 bases between them. The CDR3 is made up of 16 amino acids. CDR1 and CDR2 (germline): LGHDT, YNNKEL (reference sequence). The CDR3 spells CASSPFSGGLTDTQYF. The CDR3, as DNA: TGTGCCAGCAGCCCATTCTCCGGGGGGCTCACAGATACGCAGTATTTT.

This clonotype was picked up a small number of times. The CDR3 DNA sequence: TGTGCCAGCAGCTTAGTGGTCAGCGGGGGGGCCAACACAGATACGCAGTATTTT. It yields the protein CASSLVVSGGANTDTQYF. The V gene is TRBV11-2, the J gene TRBJ2-3; TRBD2 agrees at 10 bases. This CDR3 contains 18 residues. Germline lookup yields CDR1 SGHAT and CDR2 FQNNGV. V shed 1 base, J shed 2 bases, and the junction held 9 bases outside the gene matches.

This chain links TRBV7-2 with TRBJ2-5; possibly TRBD2 for D (6 bases). Germline loops: CDR1 SGHTA, CDR2 FQGNSA. This CDR3 is built from 14 residues. Deletions cut 1 base from V and 5 bases from J, with 11 bases between. The CDR3 bases are TGTGCCAGCAGCTTAGAACTAGCCCGGGAGACCCAGTACTTC. Protein sequence: CASSLELARETQYF.

This clonotype has only a few counts. The genes are TRBV7-9 and TRBJ2-3, with D perhaps assigned TRBD1 or TRBD2 (5 bases each). This CDR3 region has 11 residues. V lost 6 bases to trimming and J lost 12 bases, with 13 bases between them. Germline CDR1 is SEHNR and CDR2 is FQNEAQ (reference sequence). The CDR3 DNA follows: TGTGCCAGCAGTCTTAGTGGGGGACAGTATTTT. Protein product: CASSLSGGQYF.

The DNA for the CDR3 is TGCAGCGTTGGGAAAAGGGCCTCGGCCACTGAAGCTTTCTTT. It is translated as CSVGKRASATEAFF. V usage is TRBV29-1 and J usage is TRBJ1-1, with D unresolved. This CDR3 spans 14 amino acids. The germline V gene has CDR1 SQVTM and CDR2 ANQGSEA. Trimming pared 4 bases from V and 4 bases from J, leaving 16 bases between.